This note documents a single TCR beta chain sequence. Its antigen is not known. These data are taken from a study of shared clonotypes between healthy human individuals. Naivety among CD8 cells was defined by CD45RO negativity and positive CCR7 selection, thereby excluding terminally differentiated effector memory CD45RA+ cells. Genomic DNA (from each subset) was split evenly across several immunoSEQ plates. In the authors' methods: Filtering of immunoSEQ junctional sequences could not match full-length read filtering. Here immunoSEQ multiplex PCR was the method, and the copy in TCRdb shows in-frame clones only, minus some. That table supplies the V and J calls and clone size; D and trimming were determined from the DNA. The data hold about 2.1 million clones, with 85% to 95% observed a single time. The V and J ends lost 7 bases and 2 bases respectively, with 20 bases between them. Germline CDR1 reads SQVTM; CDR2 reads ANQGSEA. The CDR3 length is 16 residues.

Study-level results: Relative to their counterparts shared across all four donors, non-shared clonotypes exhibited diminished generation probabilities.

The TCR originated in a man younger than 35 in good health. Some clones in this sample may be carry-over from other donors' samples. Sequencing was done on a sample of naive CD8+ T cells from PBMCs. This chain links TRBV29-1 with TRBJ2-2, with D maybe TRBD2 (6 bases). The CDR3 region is CSAGTFMEQNTGELFF. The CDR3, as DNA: TGCAGCGCAGGGACTTTTATGGAGCAAAACACCGGGGAGCTGTTTTTT.